Given below is one TCR beta chain in context. Original methodology: Reference gene primer amplification gave nucleated cell count estimates. TCRdb's table, derived via immunoSEQ multiplex PCR, lists solely in-frame clones and lacks some. V and J calls and clone size are as listed in that table; D and trimming were resolved from the DNA. The table lists 200,000 or so clones, around 80% of them singletons, with around 6.9% in the top ten. This sample was taken from a study of blood T cell repertoires in COVID-19. Across the whole study: Spain, Italy and the United States supplied samples that represented acute and convalescent COVID-19.

CDR1 is SQVTM, CDR2 ANQGSEA, per germline. CDR3 length equals 13 residues. V lost 4 bases and J 3 bases, leaving 10 bases between the germline ends. The chain couples TRBV29-1 to TRBJ1-5; D is perhaps TRBD1 (5 bases). This clonotype was obtained from a human donor with acute or convalescent COVID-19. The donor label of this sample is uncertain. What was sequenced was peripheral blood. The CDR3 reads CSVVGGNNQPQHF. The CDR3 DNA reads TGCAGCGTTGTGGGGGGTAACAATCAGCCCCAGCATTTT.